This T cell receptor beta chain is from a study of technical replicates of blood from a few donors. This table comes from immunoSEQ multiplex PCR, and its TCRdb copy is limited to in-frame clones, with some not included. The data show 45,000 to 65,000 clones, with nearly 95% seen just once and about 3% held by the top ten. A note on this clone: The sample holds other DNA sequences that translate to the same CDR3.

V lost 0 bases and J 1 base, leaving 6 bases between the germline ends. The CDR3 loop spans 13 amino acids. Germline values: CDR1 GTSNPN, CDR2 SVGIG (reference sequence). Sequenced: PBMCs. J is TRBJ1-2 and V is TRBV30; perhaps TRBD1 as D (5 bases). The source of this sequence is a human donor in good health. Some clones in this sample may be carry-over from other donors' samples. The CDR3 loop reads CAWSVDSNYGYTF. Here the CDR3 DNA reads TGTGCCTGGAGTGTCGACAGTAACTATGGCTACACCTTC.